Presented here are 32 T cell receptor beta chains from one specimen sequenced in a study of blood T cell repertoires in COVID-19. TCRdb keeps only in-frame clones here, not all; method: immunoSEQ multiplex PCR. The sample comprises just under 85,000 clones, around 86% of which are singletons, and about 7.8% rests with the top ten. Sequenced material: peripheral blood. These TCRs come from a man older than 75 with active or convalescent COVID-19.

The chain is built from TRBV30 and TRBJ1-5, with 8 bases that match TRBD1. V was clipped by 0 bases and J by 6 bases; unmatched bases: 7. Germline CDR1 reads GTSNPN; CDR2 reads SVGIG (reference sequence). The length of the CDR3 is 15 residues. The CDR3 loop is CAWSVNRGSGQPQHF. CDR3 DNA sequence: TGTGCCTGGAGTGTAAACAGGGGGTCAGGTCAGCCCCAGCATTTT.

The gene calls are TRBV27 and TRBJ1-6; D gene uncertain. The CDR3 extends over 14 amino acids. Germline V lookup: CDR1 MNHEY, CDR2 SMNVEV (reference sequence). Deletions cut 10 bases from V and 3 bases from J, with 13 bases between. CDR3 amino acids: CATQQRNYNSPLHF. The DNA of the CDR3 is TGTGCCACGCAACAGCGGAACTATAATTCACCCCTCCACTTT.

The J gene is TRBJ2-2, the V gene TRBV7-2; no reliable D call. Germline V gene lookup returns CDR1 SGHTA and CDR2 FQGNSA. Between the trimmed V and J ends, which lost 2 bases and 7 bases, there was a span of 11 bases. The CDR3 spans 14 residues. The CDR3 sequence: CASSLTQANGELFF. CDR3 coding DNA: TGTGCCAGCAGCTTAACGCAGGCAAACGGGGAGCTGTTTTTT.

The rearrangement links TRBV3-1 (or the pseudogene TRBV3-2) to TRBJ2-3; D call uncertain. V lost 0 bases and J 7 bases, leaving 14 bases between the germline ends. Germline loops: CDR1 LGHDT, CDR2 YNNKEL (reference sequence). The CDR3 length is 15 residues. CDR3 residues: CASSQDLSPPNTQYF. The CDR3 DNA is TGTGCCAGCAGCCAAGATCTATCCCCCCCAAATACGCAGTATTTT.

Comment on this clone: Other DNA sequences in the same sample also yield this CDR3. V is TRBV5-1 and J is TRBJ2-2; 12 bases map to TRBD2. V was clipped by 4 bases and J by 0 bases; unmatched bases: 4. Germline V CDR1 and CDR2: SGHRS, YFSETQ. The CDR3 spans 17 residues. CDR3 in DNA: TGCGCCAGCAGCGCCGGGACTAGCGGGCCGAACACCGGGGAGCTGTTTTTT. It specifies CASSAGTSGPNTGELFF.

CDR3 DNA sequence: TGTGCCAGCAGTGAAGGCCGGGTTGAAGCTTTCTTT. This encodes CASSEGRVEAFF. The chain couples TRBV2 to TRBJ1-1; no firm D call. The germline gives CDR1 SNHLY, CDR2 FYNNEI. Trimming pared 1 base from V and 7 bases from J, leaving 7 bases between. The CDR3 runs to 12 residues.

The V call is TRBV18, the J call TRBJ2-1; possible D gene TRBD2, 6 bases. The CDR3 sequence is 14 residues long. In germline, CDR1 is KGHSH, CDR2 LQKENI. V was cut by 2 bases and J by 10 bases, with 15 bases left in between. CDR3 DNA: TGTGCCAGCTCACCAAGGTCGGGGCTAGCGGAGCAGTTCTTC. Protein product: CASSPRSGLAEQFF.

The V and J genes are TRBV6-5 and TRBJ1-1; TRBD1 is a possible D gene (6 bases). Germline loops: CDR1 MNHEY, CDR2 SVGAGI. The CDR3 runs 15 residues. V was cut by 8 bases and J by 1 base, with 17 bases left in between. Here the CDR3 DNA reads TGTGCCAGCGGAGCGGGGGCCCTACAGAACACTGAAGCTTTCTTT. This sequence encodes CASGAGALQNTEAFF.

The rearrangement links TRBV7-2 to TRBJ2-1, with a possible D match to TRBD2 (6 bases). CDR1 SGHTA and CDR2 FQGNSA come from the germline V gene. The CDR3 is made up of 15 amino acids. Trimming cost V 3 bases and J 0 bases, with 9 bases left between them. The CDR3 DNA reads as TGTGCCAGCAGCTTCGCGGGACCCTCCTACAATGAGCAGTTCTTC. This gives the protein CASSFAGPSYNEQFF.

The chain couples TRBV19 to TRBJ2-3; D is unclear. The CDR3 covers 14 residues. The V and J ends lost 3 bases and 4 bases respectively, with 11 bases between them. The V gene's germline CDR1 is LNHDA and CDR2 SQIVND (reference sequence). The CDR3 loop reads CASSISPVADTQYF. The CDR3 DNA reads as TGTGCCAGTAGTATTTCTCCCGTCGCAGATACGCAGTATTTT.

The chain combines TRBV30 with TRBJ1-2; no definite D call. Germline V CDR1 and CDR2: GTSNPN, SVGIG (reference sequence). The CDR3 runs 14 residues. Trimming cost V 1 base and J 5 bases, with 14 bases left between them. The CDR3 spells CAWSGRGHWYGYTF. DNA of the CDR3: TGTGCCTGGAGTGGGCGCGGTCATTGGTATGGCTACACCTTC.

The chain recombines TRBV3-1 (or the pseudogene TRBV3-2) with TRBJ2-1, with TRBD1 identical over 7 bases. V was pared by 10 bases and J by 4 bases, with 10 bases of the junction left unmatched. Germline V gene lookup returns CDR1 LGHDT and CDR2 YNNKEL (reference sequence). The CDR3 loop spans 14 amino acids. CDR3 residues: CATNNQGEYNEQFF. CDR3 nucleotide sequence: TGTGCCACCAATAATCAGGGGGAGTACAATGAGCAGTTCTTC.

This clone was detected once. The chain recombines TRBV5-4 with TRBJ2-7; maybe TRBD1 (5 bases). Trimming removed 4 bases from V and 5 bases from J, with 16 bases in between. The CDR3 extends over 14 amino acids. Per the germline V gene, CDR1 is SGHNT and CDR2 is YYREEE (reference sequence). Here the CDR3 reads CASSRDRDGHEQYV. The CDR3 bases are TGTGCCAGCAGCCGAGACAGAGACGGCCACGAGCAGTACGTC.

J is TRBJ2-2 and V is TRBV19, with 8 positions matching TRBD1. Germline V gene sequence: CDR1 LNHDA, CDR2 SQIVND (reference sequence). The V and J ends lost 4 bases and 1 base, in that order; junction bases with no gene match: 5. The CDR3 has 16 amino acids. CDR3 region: CASSTDRGLNTGELFF. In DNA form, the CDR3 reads TGTGCCAGTAGTACTGACAGGGGCCTGAACACCGGGGAGCTGTTTTTT.

This CDR3 is CASSLDLGLNSPLHF. In DNA, the CDR3 is TGTGCCAGCAGCTTAGATCTGGGCCTTAATTCACCCCTCCACTTT. The rearrangement joins TRBV11-2 to TRBJ1-6, with D uncertain. With 0 bases removed from V and 6 bases from J, the gap between germline ends came to 9 bases. In germline, CDR1 is SGHAT, CDR2 FQNNGV. This CDR3 is 15 amino acids long.

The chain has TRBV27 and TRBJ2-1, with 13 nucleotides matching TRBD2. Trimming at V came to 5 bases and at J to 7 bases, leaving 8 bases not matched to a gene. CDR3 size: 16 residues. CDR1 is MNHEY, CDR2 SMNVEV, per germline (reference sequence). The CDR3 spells CASSRLAGGTPNEQFF. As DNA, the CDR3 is TGTGCCAGCAGTCGACTAGCGGGAGGTACACCTAATGAGCAGTTCTTC.

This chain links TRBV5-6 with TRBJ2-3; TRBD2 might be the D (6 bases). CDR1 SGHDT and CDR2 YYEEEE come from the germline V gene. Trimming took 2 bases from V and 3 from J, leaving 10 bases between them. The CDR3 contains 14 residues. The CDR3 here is CASSFLAGTDTQYF. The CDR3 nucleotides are TGTGCCAGCAGCTTCCTGGCGGGGACAGATACGCAGTATTTT. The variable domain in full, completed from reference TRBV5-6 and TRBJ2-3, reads DAGVTQSPTHLIKTRGQQVTLRCSPKSGHDTVSWYQQALGQGPQFIFQYYEEEERQRGNFPDRFSGHQFPNYSSELNVNALLLGDSALYLCASSFLAGTDTQYFGPGTRLTVL.

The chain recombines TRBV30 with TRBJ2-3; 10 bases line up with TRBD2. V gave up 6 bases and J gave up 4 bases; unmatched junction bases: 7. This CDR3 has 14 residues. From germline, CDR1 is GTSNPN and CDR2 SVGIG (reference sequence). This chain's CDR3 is CACPLAGRADTQYF. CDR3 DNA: TGTGCCTGCCCACTAGCGGGGAGGGCAGATACGCAGTATTTT.

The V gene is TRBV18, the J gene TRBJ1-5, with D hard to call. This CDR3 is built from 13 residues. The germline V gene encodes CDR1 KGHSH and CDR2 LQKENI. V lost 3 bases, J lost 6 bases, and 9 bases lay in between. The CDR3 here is CASSPGRVQPQHF. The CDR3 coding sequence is TGTGCCAGCTCACCCGGGCGGGTTCAGCCCCAGCATTTT.

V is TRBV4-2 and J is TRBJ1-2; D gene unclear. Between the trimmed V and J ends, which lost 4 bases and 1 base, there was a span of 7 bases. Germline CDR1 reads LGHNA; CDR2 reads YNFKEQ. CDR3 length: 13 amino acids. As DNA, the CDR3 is TGTGCCAGCAGCCTCGGGAGTAACTATGGCTACACCTTC. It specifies CASSLGSNYGYTF.

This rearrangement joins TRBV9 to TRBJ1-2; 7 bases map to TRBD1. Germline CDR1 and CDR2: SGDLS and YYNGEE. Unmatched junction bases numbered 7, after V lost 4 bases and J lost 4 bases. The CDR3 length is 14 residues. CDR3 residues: CASSPLGTAYGYTF. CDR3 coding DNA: TGTGCCAGCAGCCCACTGGGGACAGCCTATGGCTACACCTTC. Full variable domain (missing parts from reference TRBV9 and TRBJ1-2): DSGVTQTPKHLITATGQRVTLRCSPRSGDLSVYWYQQSLDQGLQFLIQYYNGEERAKGNILERFSAQQFPDLHSELNLSSLELGDSALYFCASSPLGTAYGYTFGSGTRLTVV.

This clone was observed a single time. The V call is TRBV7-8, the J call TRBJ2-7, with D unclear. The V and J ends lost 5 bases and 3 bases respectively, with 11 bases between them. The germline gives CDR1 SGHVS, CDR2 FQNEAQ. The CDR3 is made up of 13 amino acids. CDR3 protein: CASSKTSNYEQYV. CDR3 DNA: TGTGCCAGCAGCAAGACAAGTAACTACGAGCAGTACGTC.

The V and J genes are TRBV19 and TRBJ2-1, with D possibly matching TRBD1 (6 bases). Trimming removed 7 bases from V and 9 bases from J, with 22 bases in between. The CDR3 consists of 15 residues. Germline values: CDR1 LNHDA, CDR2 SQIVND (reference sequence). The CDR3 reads CASTPRAFVRGEQFF. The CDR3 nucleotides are TGTGCCAGTACCCCCAGGGCTTTCGTCAGGGGTGAGCAGTTCTTC.

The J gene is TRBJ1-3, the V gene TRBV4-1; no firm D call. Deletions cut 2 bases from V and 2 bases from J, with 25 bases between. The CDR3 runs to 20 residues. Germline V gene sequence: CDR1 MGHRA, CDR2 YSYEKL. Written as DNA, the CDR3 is TGCGCCAGCAGCCAACAAGTCCTTTTGAGGTCCCCCTCCGCTGGAAACACCATATATTTT. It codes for CASSQQVLLRSPSAGNTIYF.

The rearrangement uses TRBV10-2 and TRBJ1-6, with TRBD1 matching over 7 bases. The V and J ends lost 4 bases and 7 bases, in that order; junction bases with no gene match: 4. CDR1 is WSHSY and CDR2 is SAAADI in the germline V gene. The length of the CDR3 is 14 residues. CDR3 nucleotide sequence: TGCGCCAGCAGTGGACAGGGTGACAATTCACCCCTCCACTTT. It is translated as CASSGQGDNSPLHF.

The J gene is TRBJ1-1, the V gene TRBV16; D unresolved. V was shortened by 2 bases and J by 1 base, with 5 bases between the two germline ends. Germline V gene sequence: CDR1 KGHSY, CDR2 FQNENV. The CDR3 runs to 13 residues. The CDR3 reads CASSQGRNTEAFF. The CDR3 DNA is TGTGCCAGCAGCCAAGGGCGGAACACTGAAGCTTTCTTT.

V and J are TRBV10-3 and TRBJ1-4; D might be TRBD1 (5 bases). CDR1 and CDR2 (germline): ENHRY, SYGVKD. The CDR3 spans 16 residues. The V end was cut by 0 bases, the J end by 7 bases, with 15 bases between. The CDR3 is CAISESASQRGEKLFF. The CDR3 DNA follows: TGTGCCATCAGTGAGTCGGCCAGCCAAAGGGGTGAAAAACTGTTTTTT.

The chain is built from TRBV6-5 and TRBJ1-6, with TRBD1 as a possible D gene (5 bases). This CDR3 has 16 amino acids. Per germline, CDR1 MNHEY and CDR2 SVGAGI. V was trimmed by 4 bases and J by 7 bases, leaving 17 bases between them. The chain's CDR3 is CASSLGGMGRNSPLHF. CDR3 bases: TGTGCCAGCAGTTTGGGGGGGATGGGTCGAAATTCACCCCTCCACTTT.

CDR3 sequence: CSAKPGGAGEKLFF. CDR3 DNA: TGCAGCGCAAAGCCAGGGGGCGCAGGCGAAAAACTGTTTTTT. The rearrangement links TRBV29-1 to TRBJ1-4, with 8 bases fitting TRBD1. Germline-derived CDR1 and CDR2 are SQVTM and ANQGSEA. V lost 7 bases and J lost 8; bases outside the gene matches: 12. This CDR3 spans 14 amino acids.

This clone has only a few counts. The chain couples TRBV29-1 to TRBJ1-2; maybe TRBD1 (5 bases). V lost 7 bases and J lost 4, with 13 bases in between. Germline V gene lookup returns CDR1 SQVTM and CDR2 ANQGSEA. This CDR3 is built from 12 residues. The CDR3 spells CSARDSRYGYTF. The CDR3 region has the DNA TGCAGCGCCCGGGACTCCCGCTATGGCTACACCTTC.

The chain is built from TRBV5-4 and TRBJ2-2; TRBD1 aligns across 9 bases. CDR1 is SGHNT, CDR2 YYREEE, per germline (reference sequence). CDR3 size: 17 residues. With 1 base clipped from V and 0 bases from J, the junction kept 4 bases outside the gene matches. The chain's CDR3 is CASSLSRTGANTGELFF. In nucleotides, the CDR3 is TGTGCCAGCAGCTTGTCGCGGACAGGGGCGAACACCGGGGAGCTGTTTTTT.

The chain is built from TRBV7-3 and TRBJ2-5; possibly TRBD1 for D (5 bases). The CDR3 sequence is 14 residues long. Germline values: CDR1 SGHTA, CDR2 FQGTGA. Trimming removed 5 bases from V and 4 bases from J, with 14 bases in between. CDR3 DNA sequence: TGTGCCAGCAGCCCCTCCGGCAGGGCAGAGACCCAGTACTTC. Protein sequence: CASSPSGRAETQYF.